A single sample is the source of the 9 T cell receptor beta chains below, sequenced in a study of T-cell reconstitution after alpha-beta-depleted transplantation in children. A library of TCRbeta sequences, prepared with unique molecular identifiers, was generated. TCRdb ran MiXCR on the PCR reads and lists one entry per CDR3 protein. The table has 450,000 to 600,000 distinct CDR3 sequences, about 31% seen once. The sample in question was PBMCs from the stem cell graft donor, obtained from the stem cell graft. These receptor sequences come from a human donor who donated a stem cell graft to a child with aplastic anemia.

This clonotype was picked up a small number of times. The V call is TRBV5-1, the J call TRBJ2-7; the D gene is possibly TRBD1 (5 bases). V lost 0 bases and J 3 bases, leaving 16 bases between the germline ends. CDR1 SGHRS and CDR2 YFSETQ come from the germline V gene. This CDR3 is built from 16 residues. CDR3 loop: CASSLDGRAINYEQYF. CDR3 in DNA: TGCGCCAGCAGCTTGGATGGCAGGGCGATTAACTACGAGCAGTACTTC.

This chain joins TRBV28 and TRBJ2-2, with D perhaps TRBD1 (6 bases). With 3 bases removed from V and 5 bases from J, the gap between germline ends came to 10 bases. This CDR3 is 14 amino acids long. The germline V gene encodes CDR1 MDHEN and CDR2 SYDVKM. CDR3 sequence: CASSFLRGTGELFF. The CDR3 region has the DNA TGTGCCAGCAGTTTCCTCAGGGGTACCGGGGAGCTGTTTTTT.

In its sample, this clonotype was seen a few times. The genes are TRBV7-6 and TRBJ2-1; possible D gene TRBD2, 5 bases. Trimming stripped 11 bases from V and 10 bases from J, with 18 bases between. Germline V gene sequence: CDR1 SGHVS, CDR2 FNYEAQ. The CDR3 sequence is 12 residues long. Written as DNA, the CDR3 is TGTGCCGTAAAGGACTCCCGGGGAGAGCAGTTCTTC. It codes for CAVKDSRGEQFF.

The CDR3 reads CASSSFLVQGAPVTEAFF. In DNA form, the CDR3 reads TGTGCCAGCAGCTCCTTTTTAGTCCAAGGGGCCCCAGTCACTGAAGCTTTCTTT. This chain links TRBV7-3 with TRBJ1-1; perhaps TRBD1 as D (5 bases). Germline V gives CDR1 SGHTA, CDR2 FQGTGA. V was pared by 4 bases and J by 4 bases, with 25 bases between. The length of the CDR3 is 18 residues.

The CDR3 spells CASSTIGGPRETQYF. The DNA of the CDR3 is TGCGCCAGCAGCACGATAGGAGGGCCTAGGGAGACCCAGTACTTC. The rearrangement links TRBV5-1 to TRBJ2-5; tentatively, D is TRBD2 (6 bases). Germline V CDR1 and CDR2: SGHRS, YFSETQ. The length of the CDR3 is 15 residues. V dropped 4 bases and J dropped 5 bases, with 18 bases sitting between them.

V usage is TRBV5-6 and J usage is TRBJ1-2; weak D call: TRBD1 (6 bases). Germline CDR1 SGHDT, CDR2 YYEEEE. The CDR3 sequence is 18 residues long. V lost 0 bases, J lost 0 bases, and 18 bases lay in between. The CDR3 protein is CASSLGPQGSGANYGYTF. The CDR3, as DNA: TGTGCCAGCAGCTTGGGGCCACAGGGATCCGGGGCTAACTATGGCTACACCTTC. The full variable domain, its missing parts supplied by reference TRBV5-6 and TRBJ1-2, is DAGVTQSPTHLIKTRGQQVTLRCSPKSGHDTVSWYQQALGQGPQFIFQYYEEEERQRGNFPDRFSGHQFPNYSSELNVNALLLGDSALYLCASSLGPQGSGANYGYTFGSGTRLTVV.

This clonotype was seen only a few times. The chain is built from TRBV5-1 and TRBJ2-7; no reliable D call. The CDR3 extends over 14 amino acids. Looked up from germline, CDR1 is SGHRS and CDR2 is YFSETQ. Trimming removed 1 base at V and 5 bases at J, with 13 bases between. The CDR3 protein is CASSLMPSSDEQYF. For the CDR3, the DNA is TGCGCCAGCAGCTTGATGCCTAGTTCGGACGAGCAGTACTTC.

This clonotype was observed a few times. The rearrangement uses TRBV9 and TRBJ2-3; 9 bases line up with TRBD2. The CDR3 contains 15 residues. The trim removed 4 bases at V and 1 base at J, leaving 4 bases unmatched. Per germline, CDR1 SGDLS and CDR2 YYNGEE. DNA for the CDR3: TGTGCCAGCAGCCCAATAGCGGGAGGCACAGATACGCAGTATTTT. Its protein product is CASSPIAGGTDTQYF.

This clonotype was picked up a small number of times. CDR3: CASSRTSGLQETQYF. For the CDR3, the DNA is TGTGCCAGCAGTAGGACTAGCGGTTTACAAGAGACCCAGTACTTC. This chain links TRBV12-3 or TRBV12-4 with TRBJ2-5, with 10 nucleotides matching TRBD2. CDR3 size: 15 residues. V was clipped by 5 bases and J by 2 bases; unmatched bases: 5.